These 5 T cell receptor beta chains were all obtained from the same sample, sequenced in a study of T-cell memory formation after mild COVID-19. TCRdb re-called the 5' RACE reads through MiXCR, storing one row per CDR3 protein. The table records just over 200,000 distinct CDR3 sequences, around 9.1% of them present only once. Sequenced sample: PBMCs or a T cell subset sorted from them (not recorded which). These receptors were taken from a man younger than 30 who had mild COVID-19 (a few samples of this study predate the infection). Cell type and time point are not known.

This clonotype was observed many times. The chain carries TRBV12-3 or TRBV12-4 and TRBJ2-7, with D tentatively TRBD2 (5 bases). This CDR3 contains 14 residues. V lost 2 bases and J lost 3, with 11 bases in between. CDR3 coding DNA: TGTGCCAGCAGTTTACGCTCGGGGAACTACGAGCAGTACTTC. Residues: CASSLRSGNYEQYF.

The V call is TRBV20-1, the J call TRBJ1-5, with D maybe TRBD1 (5 bases). Per the germline V gene, CDR1 is DFQATT and CDR2 is SNEGSKA (reference sequence). Trimming took 6 bases from V and 5 from J, leaving 17 bases between them. The CDR3 sequence is 14 residues long. The CDR3 DNA reads as TGCAGTGCAAGGTCCGGGGCGAGGGATCAGCCCCAGCATTTT. Its translation: CSARSGARDQPQHF.

The table lists this clonotype with a few counts. The chain carries TRBV4-3 and TRBJ2-3, with D perhaps given as TRBD1 or TRBD2 (5 bases each). Germline loops: CDR1 LGHNA, CDR2 YSLEER. The V end was cut by 1 base, the J end by 9 bases, with 17 bases between. CDR3 length: 15 amino acids. CDR3 loop: CASSQGTAAWGTQYF. The CDR3 DNA sequence: TGCGCCAGCAGCCAAGGGACCGCCGCATGGGGGACGCAGTATTTT.

A few counts support this clonotype. The chain uses TRBV29-1 and TRBJ1-1; tentative D call: TRBD1 (5 bases). The CDR3 runs to 13 residues. Germline CDR1 reads SQVTM; CDR2 reads ANQGSEA. The CDR3 here is CSVGVGPNTEAFF. The DNA of the CDR3 is TGCAGTGTCGGGGTGGGACCGAACACTGAAGCTTTCTTT.

This clonotype turned up a few times. V is TRBV5-1 and J is TRBJ2-6; D is undetermined. With 4 bases removed from V and 2 bases from J, the gap between germline ends came to 7 bases. Germline V gene lookup returns CDR1 SGHRS and CDR2 YFSETQ. The CDR3 has 14 residues. The CDR3 protein is CASSQDPGANVLTF. For the CDR3, the DNA is TGCGCCAGCAGCCAGGACCCTGGGGCCAACGTCCTGACTTTC.